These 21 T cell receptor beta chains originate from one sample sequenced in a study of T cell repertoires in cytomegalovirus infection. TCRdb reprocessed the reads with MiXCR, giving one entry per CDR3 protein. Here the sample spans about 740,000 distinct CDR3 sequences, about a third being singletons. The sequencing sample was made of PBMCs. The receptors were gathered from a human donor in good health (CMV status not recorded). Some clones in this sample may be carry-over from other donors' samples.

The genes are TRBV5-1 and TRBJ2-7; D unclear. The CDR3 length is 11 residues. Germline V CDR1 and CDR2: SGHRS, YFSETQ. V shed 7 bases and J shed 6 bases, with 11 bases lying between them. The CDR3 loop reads CASPEGLEQYV. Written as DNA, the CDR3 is TGCGCCAGCCCTGAAGGGCTCGAGCAGTACGTC.

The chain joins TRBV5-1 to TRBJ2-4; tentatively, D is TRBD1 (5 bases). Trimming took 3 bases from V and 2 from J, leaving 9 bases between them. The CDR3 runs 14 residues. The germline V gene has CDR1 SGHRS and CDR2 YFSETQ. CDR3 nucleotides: TGCGCCAGCAGCTCGACAGCGTCCAAAAACATTCAGTACTTC. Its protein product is CASSSTASKNIQYF.

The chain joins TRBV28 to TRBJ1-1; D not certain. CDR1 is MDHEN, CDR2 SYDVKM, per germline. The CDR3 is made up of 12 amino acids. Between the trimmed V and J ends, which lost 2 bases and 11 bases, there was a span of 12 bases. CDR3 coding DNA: TGTGCCAGCAGTTTAAGGTTCGTTGGGGCTTTCTTT. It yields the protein CASSLRFVGAFF.

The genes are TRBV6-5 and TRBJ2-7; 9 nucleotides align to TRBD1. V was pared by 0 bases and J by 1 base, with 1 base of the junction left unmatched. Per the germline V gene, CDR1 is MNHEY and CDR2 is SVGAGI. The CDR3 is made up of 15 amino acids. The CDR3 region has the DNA TGTGCCAGCAGTTACTCGACAGGGGGGTCCTACGAGCAGTACTTC. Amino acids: CASSYSTGGSYEQYF.

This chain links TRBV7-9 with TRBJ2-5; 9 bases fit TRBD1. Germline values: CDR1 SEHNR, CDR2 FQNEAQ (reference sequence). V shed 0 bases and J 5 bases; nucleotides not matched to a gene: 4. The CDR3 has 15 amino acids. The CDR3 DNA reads TGTGCCAGCAGCTTAGCGTCCGGACAGGGGGAGACCCAGTACTTC. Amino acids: CASSLASGQGETQYF. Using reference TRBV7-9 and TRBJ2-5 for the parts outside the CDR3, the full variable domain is DTGVSQNPRHKITKRGQNVTFRCDPISEHNRLYWYRQTLGQGPEFLTYFQNEAQLEKSRLLSDRFSAERPKGSFSTLEIQRTEQGDSAMYLCASSLASGQGETQYFGPGTRLLVL.

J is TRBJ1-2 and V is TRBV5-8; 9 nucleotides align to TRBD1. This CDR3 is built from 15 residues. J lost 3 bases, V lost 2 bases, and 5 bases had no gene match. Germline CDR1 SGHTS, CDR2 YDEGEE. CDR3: CASSFSTGGYYGYTF. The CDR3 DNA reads TGTGCCAGCAGCTTTTCCACAGGGGGCTACTATGGCTACACCTTC.

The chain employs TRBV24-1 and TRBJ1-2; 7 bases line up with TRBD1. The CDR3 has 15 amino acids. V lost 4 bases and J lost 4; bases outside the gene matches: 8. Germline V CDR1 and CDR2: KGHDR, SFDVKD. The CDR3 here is CATSESGQVGYGYTF. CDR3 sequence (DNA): TGTGCCACCAGTGAGAGCGGACAGGTCGGCTATGGCTACACCTTC.

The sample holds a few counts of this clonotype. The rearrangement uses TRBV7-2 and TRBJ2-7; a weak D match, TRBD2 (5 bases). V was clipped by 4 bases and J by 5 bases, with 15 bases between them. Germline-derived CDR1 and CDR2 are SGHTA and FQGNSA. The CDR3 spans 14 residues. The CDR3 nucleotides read TGTGCCAGCAGCTCCGACTCTCCCGGGAACGAGCAGTACTTC. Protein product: CASSSDSPGNEQYF.

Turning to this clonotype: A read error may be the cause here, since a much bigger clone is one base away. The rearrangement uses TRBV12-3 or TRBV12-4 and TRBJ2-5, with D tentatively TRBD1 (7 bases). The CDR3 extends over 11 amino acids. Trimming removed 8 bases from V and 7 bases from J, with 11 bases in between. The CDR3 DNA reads TGTGCCAGCGGCCAGGGGGGGACCCAGTACTTC. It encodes CASGQGGTQYF.

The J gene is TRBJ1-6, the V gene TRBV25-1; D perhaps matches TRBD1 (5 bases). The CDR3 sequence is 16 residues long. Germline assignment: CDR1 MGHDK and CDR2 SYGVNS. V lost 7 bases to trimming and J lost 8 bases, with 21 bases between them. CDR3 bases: TGTGCCAGCAAGGAATCTGGGCAGGGAGGACATTCACCCCTCCACTTT. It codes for CASKESGQGGHSPLHF.

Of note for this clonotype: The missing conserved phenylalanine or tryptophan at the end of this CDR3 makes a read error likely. The CDR3 reads CSASRTGQETQYS. For the CDR3, the DNA is TGCAGTGCTAGCAGGACAGGTCAAGAGACCCAGTACTCC. V usage is TRBV20-1 and J usage is TRBJ2-5; 7 bases match TRBD1. Trimming at V came to 3 bases and at J to 2 bases, leaving 3 bases not matched to a gene. The CDR3 spans 13 residues. Looked up from germline, CDR1 is DFQATT and CDR2 is SNEGSKA (reference sequence).

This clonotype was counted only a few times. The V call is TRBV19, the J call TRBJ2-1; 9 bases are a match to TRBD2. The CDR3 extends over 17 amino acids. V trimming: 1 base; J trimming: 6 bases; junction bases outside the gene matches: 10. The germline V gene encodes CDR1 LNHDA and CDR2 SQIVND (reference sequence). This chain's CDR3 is CASSIGSGRFYGNEQFF. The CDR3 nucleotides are TGTGCCAGTAGTATAGGGAGCGGGAGGTTTTACGGCAATGAGCAGTTCTTC.

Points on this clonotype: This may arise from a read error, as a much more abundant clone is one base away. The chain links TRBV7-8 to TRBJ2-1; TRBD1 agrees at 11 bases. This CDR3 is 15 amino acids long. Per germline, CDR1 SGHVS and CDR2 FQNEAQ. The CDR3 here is CSSSLPGQGDNEQFF. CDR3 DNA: TGTTCCAGCAGTTTACCGGGACAGGGGGACAATGAGCAGTTCTTC.

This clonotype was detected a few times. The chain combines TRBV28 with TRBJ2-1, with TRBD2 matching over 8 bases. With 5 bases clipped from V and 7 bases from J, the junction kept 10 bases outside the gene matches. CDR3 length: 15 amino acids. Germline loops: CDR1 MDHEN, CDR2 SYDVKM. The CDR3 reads CASSPAGEGSNEQFF. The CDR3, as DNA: TGTGCCAGCAGTCCAGCGGGAGAGGGTAGTAATGAGCAGTTCTTC.

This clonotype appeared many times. The CDR3 sequence is CAISDPYEQYF. The CDR3 region has the DNA TGTGCCATCAGTGACCCCTACGAGCAGTACTTC. V is TRBV10-3 and J is TRBJ2-7; D is undetermined. The CDR3 runs 11 residues. Trimming pared 3 bases from V and 2 bases from J, leaving 2 bases between. Germline V gives CDR1 ENHRY, CDR2 SYGVKD.

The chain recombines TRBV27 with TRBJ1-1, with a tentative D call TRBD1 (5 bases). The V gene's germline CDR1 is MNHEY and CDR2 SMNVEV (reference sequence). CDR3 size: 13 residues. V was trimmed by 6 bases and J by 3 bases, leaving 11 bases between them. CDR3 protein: CASSKWGDTEAFF. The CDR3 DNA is TGTGCCAGCAGCAAGTGGGGGGACACTGAAGCTTTCTTT.

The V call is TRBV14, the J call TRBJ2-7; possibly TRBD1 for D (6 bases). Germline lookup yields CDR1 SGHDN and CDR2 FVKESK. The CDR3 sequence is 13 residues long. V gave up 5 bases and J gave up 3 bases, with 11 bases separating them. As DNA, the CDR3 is TGTGCCAGCAGCAACAGGGTTAACTACGAGCAGTACTTC. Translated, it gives CASSNRVNYEQYF. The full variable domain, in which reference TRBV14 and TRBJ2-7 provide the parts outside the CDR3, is EAGVTQFPSHSVIEKGQTVTLRCDPISGHDNLYWYRRVMGKEIKFLLHFVKESKQDESGMPNNRFLAERTGGTYSTLKVQPAELEDSGVYFCASSNRVNYEQYFGPGTRLTVT.

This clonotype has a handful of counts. CDR3 nucleotides: TGTGCCAGCAGTGAAGAGGGAGATACGCAGTATTTT. Its translation: CASSEEGDTQYF. The chain combines TRBV6-1 with TRBJ2-3; D uncertain. Trimming cost V 1 base and J 5 bases, with 4 bases left between them. Germline V CDR1 and CDR2: MNHNS, SASEGT. The CDR3 is 12 amino acids.

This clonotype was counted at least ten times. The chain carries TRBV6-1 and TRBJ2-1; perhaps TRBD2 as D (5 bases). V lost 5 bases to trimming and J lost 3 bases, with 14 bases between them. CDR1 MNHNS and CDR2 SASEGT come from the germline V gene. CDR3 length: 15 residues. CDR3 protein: CASSRDRELYNEQFF. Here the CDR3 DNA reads TGTGCCAGCAGTCGGGATAGGGAACTCTACAATGAGCAGTTCTTC.

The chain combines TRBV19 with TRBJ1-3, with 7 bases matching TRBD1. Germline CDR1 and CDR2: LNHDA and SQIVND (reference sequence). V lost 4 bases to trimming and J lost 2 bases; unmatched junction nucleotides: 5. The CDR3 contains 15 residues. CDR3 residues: CASSTPTGTGNTIYF. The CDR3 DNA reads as TGTGCCAGTAGTACCCCGACAGGGACTGGAAACACCATATATTTT. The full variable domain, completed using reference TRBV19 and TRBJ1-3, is DGGITQSPKYLFRKEGQNVTLSCEQNLNHDAMYWYRQDPGQGLRLIYYSQIVNDFQKGDIAEGYSVSREKKESFPLTVTSAQKNPTAFYLCASSTPTGTGNTIYFGEGSWLTVV.

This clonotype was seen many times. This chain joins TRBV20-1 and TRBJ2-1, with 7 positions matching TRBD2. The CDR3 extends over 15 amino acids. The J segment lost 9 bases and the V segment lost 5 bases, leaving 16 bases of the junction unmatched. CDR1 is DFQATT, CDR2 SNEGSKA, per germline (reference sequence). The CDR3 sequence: CSALSRDLSGGEQFF. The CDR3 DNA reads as TGCAGTGCTCTTTCCCGGGACTTGTCGGGGGGTGAGCAGTTCTTC.